The 16 T cell receptor beta chains given below trace back to one sample, sequenced in a study of blood T cell repertoires in COVID-19. Assay: immunoSEQ multiplex PCR; the TCRdb copy retains only in-frame clones and omits some. The profile shows approximately 310,000 clones, roughly 90% of them singletons. The specimen sequenced was PBMCs or T cells enriched from blood (not recorded which). The receptors were sampled from a man in his 60s who had recovered from COVID-19.

The gene calls are TRBV5-6 and TRBJ2-7; TRBD2 matches 9 bases. The germline V gene encodes CDR1 SGHDT and CDR2 YYEEEE. There are 17 residues in the CDR3. The junction had 17 bases not matched to a gene; V was cut back by 4 bases and J by 6 bases. The CDR3 bases are TGTGCCAGCAGCCCCAGCTGGGGTAGCGGGGGCCTGGGCGAGCAGTACTTC. Residues: CASSPSWGSGGLGEQYF.

The rearrangement uses TRBV6-5 and TRBJ2-1; 10 bases agree with TRBD2. CDR1 and CDR2 from the germline V gene are MNHEY and SVGAGI. Trimming at V came to 6 bases and at J to 3 bases, leaving 2 bases not matched to a gene. This CDR3 contains 14 residues. CDR3 region: CASRLAGYYNEQFF. CDR3 sequence (DNA): TGTGCCAGCAGACTAGCGGGATACTACAATGAGCAGTTCTTC.

This CDR3 is CASSRGGGTEAFF. Written as DNA, the CDR3 is TGTGCCAGCAGTCGGGGAGGGGGCACTGAAGCTTTCTTT. The chain employs TRBV28 and TRBJ1-1, with D perhaps TRBD1 (6 bases). Germline CDR1 is MDHEN and CDR2 is SYDVKM. This CDR3 has 13 residues. V was trimmed by 5 bases and J by 4 bases, leaving 11 bases between them.

The chain recombines TRBV4-1 with TRBJ1-1; D is uncertain. The V end was cut by 4 bases, the J end by 3 bases, with 9 bases between. The germline V gene encodes CDR1 MGHRA and CDR2 YSYEKL. This CDR3 is built from 13 residues. The CDR3 here is CASSPLPDTEAFF. CDR3 in DNA: TGCGCCAGCAGCCCCCTACCGGACACTGAAGCTTTCTTT.

V and J are TRBV6-5 and TRBJ1-5; 7 bases line up with TRBD1. The CDR3 spans 15 residues. The germline V gene encodes CDR1 MNHEY and CDR2 SVGAGI. The V gene end was trimmed by 6 bases and the J gene end by 2 bases; junction bases not matched to a gene: 7. CDR3 amino acids: CASSARGGGNQPQHF. The CDR3 DNA follows: TGTGCCAGCAGCGCCCGAGGGGGCGGCAATCAGCCCCAGCATTTT.

This sequence joins TRBV9 and TRBJ1-1, with D unresolved. V gave up 5 bases and J gave up 0 bases, with 8 bases separating them. CDR1 and CDR2 (germline): SGDLS, YYNGEE. There are 13 residues in the CDR3. This CDR3 is CASRATMNTEAFF. The CDR3 DNA reads TGTGCCAGCAGAGCGACCATGAACACTGAAGCTTTCTTT.

The genes are TRBV5-1 and TRBJ2-1; 11 bases match TRBD2. With V trimmed by 0 bases and J by 8 bases, 4 bases remained unmatched. The CDR3 totals 15 residues. Germline V gives CDR1 SGHRS, CDR2 YFSETQ. The CDR3 DNA is TGCGCCAGCAGCTTGGGTGGTAGCGGGAGGGATGAGCAGTTCTTC. Translation gives CASSLGGSGRDEQFF.

V is TRBV28 and J is TRBJ1-2; possible D gene TRBD1, 5 bases. Germline CDR1 reads MDHEN; CDR2 reads SYDVKM. V lost 3 bases to trimming and J lost 6 bases, with 17 bases between them. The CDR3 contains 15 residues. The CDR3, as DNA: TGTGCCAGCAGTTTGTGGATGCCAGGGATTAATGGCTACACCTTC. This codes for CASSLWMPGINGYTF.

The rearrangement links TRBV6-5 to TRBJ2-3, with 11 bases fitting TRBD2. Unmatched junction bases numbered 5, after V lost 6 bases and J lost 3 bases. The CDR3 totals 15 residues. Germline CDR1 MNHEY, CDR2 SVGAGI. CDR3 residues: CASRRPSGRTDTQYF. In DNA, the CDR3 is TGTGCCAGCAGGAGGCCTAGCGGGAGGACAGATACGCAGTATTTT.

The genes are TRBV27 and TRBJ2-5; D may be TRBD2 (6 bases). The V gene's germline CDR1 is MNHEY and CDR2 SMNVEV (reference sequence). Trimming took off 1 base at V and 3 bases at J, with 18 bases between the two ends. The CDR3 contains 17 residues. The DNA for the CDR3 is TGTGCCAGCAGTTTATGGGCAACAGAGGAGGGTGAAGAGACCCAGTACTTC. Its translation: CASSLWATEEGEETQYF.

Only a few counts were recorded for this clone. V and J are TRBV3-1 (or the pseudogene TRBV3-2) and TRBJ2-2; TRBD1 matches at 9 bases. CDR3 length: 18 residues. CDR1 LGHDT and CDR2 YNNKEL come from the germline V gene (reference sequence). Germline trimming cut 2 bases from V and 4 bases from J; bases unmatched to any gene: 11. The CDR3 DNA reads as TGTGCCAGCAGCCAACCCCGACCGGGACAGGGAAGCACCGGGGAGCTGTTTTTT. Its translation is CASSQPRPGQGSTGELFF.

The rearrangement joins TRBV19 to TRBJ1-1, with TRBD1 matching 7 bases. The J segment lost 3 bases and the V segment lost 6 bases, leaving 10 bases of the junction unmatched. The CDR3 runs 15 residues. Germline V gives CDR1 LNHDA, CDR2 SQIVND (reference sequence). The CDR3: CASRSRGIIDTEAFF. CDR3 coding DNA: TGTGCCAGTAGGAGCAGGGGGATAATTGACACTGAAGCTTTCTTT.

The chain carries TRBV6-2 or TRBV6-3 and TRBJ1-2; 8 bases agree with TRBD1. V trimming: 1 base; J trimming: 4 bases; junction bases outside the gene matches: 5. Germline-derived CDR1 and CDR2 are MNHEY and SVGEGT. This CDR3 region has 15 residues. DNA for the CDR3: TGTGCCAGCAGTTACTTAACAGGGGGTATCTATGGCTACACCTTC. Its protein product is CASSYLTGGIYGYTF.

V gene TRBV25-1 combines with J gene TRBJ2-7; D gene unclear. CDR3 size: 11 residues. In germline, CDR1 is MGHDK, CDR2 SYGVNS. The V and J ends lost 3 bases and 2 bases respectively, with 2 bases between them. Here the CDR3 reads CASSDTYEQYF. CDR3 DNA: TGTGCCAGCAGTGACACCTACGAGCAGTACTTC.

This rearrangement joins TRBV7-2 to TRBJ2-3, with D maybe TRBD1 (5 bases). Trimming stripped 5 bases from V and 4 bases from J, with 16 bases between. The V gene's germline CDR1 is SGHTA and CDR2 FQGNSA. The CDR3 has 15 amino acids. Here the CDR3 DNA reads TGTGCCAGCAGCCTGACAGCAACCCTCGCAGATACGCAGTATTTT. Amino acids: CASSLTATLADTQYF.

The chain has TRBV9 and TRBJ2-1; D is unclear. V dropped 0 bases and J dropped 4 bases, with 11 bases sitting between them. This CDR3 has 15 residues. The germline V gene has CDR1 SGDLS and CDR2 YYNGEE. CDR3 DNA sequence: TGTGCCAGCAGCGTAGACTCAGCGCCGTACAATGAGCAGTTCTTC. Protein sequence: CASSVDSAPYNEQFF.